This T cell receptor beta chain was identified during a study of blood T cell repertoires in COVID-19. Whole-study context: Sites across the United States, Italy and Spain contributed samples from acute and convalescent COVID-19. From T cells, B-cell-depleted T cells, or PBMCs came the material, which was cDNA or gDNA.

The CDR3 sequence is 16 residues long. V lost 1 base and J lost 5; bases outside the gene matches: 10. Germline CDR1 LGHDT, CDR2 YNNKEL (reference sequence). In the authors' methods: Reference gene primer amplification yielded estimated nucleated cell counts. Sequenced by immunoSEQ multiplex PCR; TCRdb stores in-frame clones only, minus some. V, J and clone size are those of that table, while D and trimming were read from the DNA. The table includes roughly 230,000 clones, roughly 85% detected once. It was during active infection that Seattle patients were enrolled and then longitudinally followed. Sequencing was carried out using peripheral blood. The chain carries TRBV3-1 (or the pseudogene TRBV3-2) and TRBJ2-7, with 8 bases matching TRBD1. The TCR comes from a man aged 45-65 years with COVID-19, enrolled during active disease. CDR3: CASSQARTGPGDEQYF. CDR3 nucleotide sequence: TGTGCCAGCAGCCAAGCGCGGACAGGGCCCGGCGACGAGCAGTACTTC.